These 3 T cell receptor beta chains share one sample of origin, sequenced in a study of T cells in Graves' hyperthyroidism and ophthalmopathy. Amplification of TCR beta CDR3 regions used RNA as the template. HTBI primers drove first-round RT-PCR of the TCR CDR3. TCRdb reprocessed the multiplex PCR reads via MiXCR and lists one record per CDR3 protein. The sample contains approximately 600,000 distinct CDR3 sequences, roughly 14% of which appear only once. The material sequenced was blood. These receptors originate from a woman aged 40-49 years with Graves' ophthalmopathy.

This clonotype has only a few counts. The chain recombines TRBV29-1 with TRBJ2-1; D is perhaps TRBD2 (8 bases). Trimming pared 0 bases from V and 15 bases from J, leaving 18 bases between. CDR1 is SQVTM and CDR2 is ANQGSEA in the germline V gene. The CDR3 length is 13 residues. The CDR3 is CSVEDRGGDSRFF. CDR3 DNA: TGCAGCGTTGAAGATCGGGGGGGGGACAGTCGGTTCTTC.

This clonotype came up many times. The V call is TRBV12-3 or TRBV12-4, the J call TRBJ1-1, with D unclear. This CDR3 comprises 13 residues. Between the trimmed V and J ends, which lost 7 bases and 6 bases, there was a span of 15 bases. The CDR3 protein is CASTKDLGAEAFF. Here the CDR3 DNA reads TGTGCCAGCACCAAAGACCTAGGCGCTGAAGCTTTCTTT.

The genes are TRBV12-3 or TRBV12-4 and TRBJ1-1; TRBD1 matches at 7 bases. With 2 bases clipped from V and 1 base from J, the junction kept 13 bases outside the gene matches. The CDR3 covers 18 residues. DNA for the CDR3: TGTGCCAGCAGTTTACGGACAGGAACCCTAGGTAGGAACACTGAAGCTTTCTTT. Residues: CASSLRTGTLGRNTEAFF.